A selection of T cell receptor beta chains follows, all from one sample in a study of T cell repertoires in cytomegalovirus infection. TCRdb re-called the reads through MiXCR, storing one row per CDR3 protein. The sample carries approximately 110,000 distinct CDR3 sequences, 25% to 35% recorded once. These receptors' antigens are unknown. The sequenced sample was CD8+ T cells from cultured PBMCs, obtained from culture after CMV antigen stimulation. The source is a human donor in good health (CMV status not recorded). Some clones in this sample may be carry-over from other donors' samples. The CDR3 runs from the conserved cysteine through the conserved F or W. Clone size is shown for a subset of rows, as once, few, many or a class of expanded clone.

size	V	J	CDR3
.	TRBV6-4	TRBJ2-2	CASSDSVADTGELFF
.	TRBV28	TRBJ2-2	CASTQVGQGYTGELFF
few	TRBV7-6	TRBJ1-6	CASRHGTDNSPLHF
.	TRBV4-2	TRBJ2-2	CASSQEAAHQGSGELFF
many	TRBV7-9	TRBJ1-1	CASSRVRGQRNTEAFF
.	TRBV20-1	TRBJ2-3	CSAIVMGSTDTQYF
.	TRBV11-1	TRBJ2-1	CASSLYDRGYYNEQFF
.	TRBV28	TRBJ2-1	CASSLIQGNEQFF
few	TRBV4-1	TRBJ2-2	CASSQAVTAGELFF
many	TRBV7-2	TRBJ2-1	CASSQDYLNYNEQFF
.	TRBV5-1	TRBJ2-7	CASSLAVGVSYEQYF
.	TRBV6-2/TRBV6-3	TRBJ1-2	CASSPGTGYTF
.	TRBV5-3	TRBJ1-1	CASSSYTGFTEAFF
.	TRBV4-1	TRBJ1-2	CASSQEVSHGYTF
few	TRBV6-6	TRBJ2-4	CASSYPGTLAKNIQYF